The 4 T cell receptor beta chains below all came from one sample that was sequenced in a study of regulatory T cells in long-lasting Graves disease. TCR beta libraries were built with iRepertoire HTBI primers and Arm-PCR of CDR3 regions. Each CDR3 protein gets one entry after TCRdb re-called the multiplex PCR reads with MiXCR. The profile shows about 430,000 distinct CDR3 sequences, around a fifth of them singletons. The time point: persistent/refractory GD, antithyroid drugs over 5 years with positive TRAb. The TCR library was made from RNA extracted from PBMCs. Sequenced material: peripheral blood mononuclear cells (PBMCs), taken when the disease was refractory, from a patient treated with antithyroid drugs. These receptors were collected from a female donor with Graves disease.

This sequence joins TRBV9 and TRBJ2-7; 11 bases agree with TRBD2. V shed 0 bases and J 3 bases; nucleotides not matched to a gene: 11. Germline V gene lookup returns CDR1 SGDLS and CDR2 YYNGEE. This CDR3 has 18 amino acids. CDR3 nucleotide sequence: TGTGCCAGCAGCGTAGGGACTAGCGGGCAACGTGAGGTCTACGAGCAGTACTTC. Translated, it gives CASSVGTSGQREVYEQYF.

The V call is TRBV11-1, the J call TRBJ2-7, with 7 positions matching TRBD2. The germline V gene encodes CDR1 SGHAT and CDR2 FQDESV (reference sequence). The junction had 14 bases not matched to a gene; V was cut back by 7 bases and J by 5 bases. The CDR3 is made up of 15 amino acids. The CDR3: CASNLRSGRAHEQYF. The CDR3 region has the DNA TGTGCCAGCAACCTCCGATCGGGGAGGGCCCACGAGCAGTACTTC.

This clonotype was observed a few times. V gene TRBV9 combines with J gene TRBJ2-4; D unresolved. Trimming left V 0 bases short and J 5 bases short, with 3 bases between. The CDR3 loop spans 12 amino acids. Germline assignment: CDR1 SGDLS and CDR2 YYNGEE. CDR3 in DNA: TGTGCCAGCAGCGTAGACGAAAACATTCAGTACTTC. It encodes CASSVDENIQYF.

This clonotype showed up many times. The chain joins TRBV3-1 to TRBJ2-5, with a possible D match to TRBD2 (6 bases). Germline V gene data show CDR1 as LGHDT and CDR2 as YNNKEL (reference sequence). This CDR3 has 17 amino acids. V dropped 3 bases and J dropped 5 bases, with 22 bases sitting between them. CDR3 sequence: CASSHGEEGFAWETQYF. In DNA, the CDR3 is TGTGCCAGCAGCCATGGGGAGGAGGGTTTTGCTTGGGAGACCCAGTACTTC.